A selection of T cell receptor beta chains follows, all from one sample in a study of cytomegalovirus exposure and HLA in healthy donors. Sequencing used immunoSEQ multiplex PCR; TCRdb keeps in-frame clones, though not all of them. The sample lists 75,000 to 95,000 clones; around 77% were seen once. Sequencing was carried out using PBMCs. The receptors were gathered from a man between 50 and 59 years old in good health and CMV-seronegative. The CDR3 runs from the conserved cysteine through the conserved F or W. Each record gives: J gene, D gene, clone size, V gene, CDR3 DNA, CDR3 protein. A D gene is named only where the DNA matches it firmly. Not every row has a clone size; where given, it reads once, few, many or a size class.

J: TRBJ2-1; D: TRBD1; size: NA; V: TRBV11-3; DNA: TGTGCCAGCAGCTTAGAGGAGGACAGGGTCAATGAGCAGTTCTTC; CDR3: CASSLEEDRVNEQFF
J: TRBJ1-1; D: TRBD1; size: once; V: TRBV5-1; DNA: TGCGCCAGTCACAATGGGGGACAGATGAACACTGAAGCTTTCTTT; CDR3: CASHNGGQMNTEAFF
J: TRBJ1-1; D: NA; size: NA; V: TRBV4-1; DNA: TGCGCCAGCAGTCCAGGGAACACTGAAGCTTTCTTT; CDR3: CASSPGNTEAFF
J: TRBJ2-5; D: NA; size: NA; V: TRBV5-1; DNA: TGCGCCAGCAGCTTGGTAGGGGCCGCCCAAGAGACCCAGTACTTC; CDR3: CASSLVGAAQETQYF
J: TRBJ1-1; D: NA; size: once; V: TRBV9; DNA: TGTGCCAGCAGCGAGGGGAGGGGAGGGAACACTGAAGCTTTCTTT; CDR3: CASSEGRGGNTEAFF
J: TRBJ2-2; D: NA; size: NA; V: TRBV5-1; DNA: TGCGCCAGCAACTGGAAGGGGCCGAACACCGGGGAGCTGTTTTTT; CDR3: CASNWKGPNTGELFF
J: TRBJ1-5; D: TRBD1; size: NA; V: TRBV4-1; DNA: TGCGCCAGCAGCCAAGAAATGGTGGACAGGGGTAGACAGCCCCAGCATTTT; CDR3: CASSQEMVDRGRQPQHF
J: TRBJ1-1; D: NA; size: NA; V: TRBV28; DNA: TGTGCCAGCAGTACGAGGGTTGCTTTCTTT; CDR3: CASSTRVAFF
J: TRBJ1-2; D: TRBD1; size: NA; V: TRBV19; DNA: TGTGCCAGTAGTATTCAAGGGATCAAGGGGGCGGGAGGCTACACCTTC; CDR3: CASSIQGIKGAGGYTF
J: TRBJ1-2; D: NA; size: NA; V: TRBV5-3; DNA: TGTGCCAGAAGCTTGTACAGGGTCCCTAACTATGGCTACACCTTC; CDR3: CARSLYRVPNYGYTF
J: TRBJ2-3; D: NA; size: NA; V: TRBV19; DNA: TGTGCCAGTCACCGGGTTGGGGAGAGTGACACGCAGTATTTT; CDR3: CASHRVGESDTQYF
J: TRBJ2-5; D: TRBD2; size: NA; V: TRBV5-4; DNA: TGTGCCAGCAGCCTCGGACTAGCGGAGACCCAGTACTTC; CDR3: CASSLGLAETQYF
J: TRBJ2-5; D: TRBD2; size: few; V: TRBV7-2; DNA: TGTGCCAGCAGCTCCCGAGGACTAGCGGGGGACCCCCGGGGGACCCAGTACTTC; CDR3: CASSSRGLAGDPRGTQYF
J: TRBJ1-5; D: NA; size: NA; V: TRBV5-8; DNA: TGTGCCAGCAGCGTGCGGTTTGGGGCGGGCAATCAGCCCCAGCATTTT; CDR3: CASSVRFGAGNQPQHF
J: TRBJ1-6; D: NA; size: NA; V: TRBV4-3; DNA: TGCGCCAGCAGCTCGGGTCACAGGCAATCACCCCTCCACTTT; CDR3: CASSSGHRQSPLHF
J: TRBJ1-2; D: NA; size: NA; V: TRBV7-9; DNA: TGTGCCAGCAGCACGGACACCATCTATGGCTACACCTTC; CDR3: CASSTDTIYGYTF
J: TRBJ1-6; D: TRBD1; size: NA; V: TRBV6-1; DNA: TGTGCCAGCAGTCCACAGGGGCCCTCGGGTTCACCCCTCCACTTT; CDR3: CASSPQGPSGSPLHF
J: TRBJ1-4; D: NA; size: NA; V: TRBV5-6; DNA: TGTGCCAGCAGCTCTTACTGGACAGCAACTAATGAAAAACTGTTTTTT; CDR3: CASSSYWTATNEKLFF
J: TRBJ1-1; D: NA; size: NA; V: TRBV19; DNA: TGTGCCAGTAGTGAGACTGAAGCTTTCTTT; CDR3: CASSETEAFF
J: TRBJ2-1; D: NA; size: once; V: TRBV30; DNA: TGTGCCTGGAAGGGGTGGGGGACATACTACAATGAGCAGTTCTTC; CDR3: CAWKGWGTYYNEQFF
J: TRBJ1-6; D: NA; size: NA; V: TRBV6-6; DNA: TGTGCCAGCAGTTACGAACAGATTTTGGATTCACCCCTCCACTTT; CDR3: CASSYEQILDSPLHF
J: TRBJ1-1; D: NA; size: once; V: TRBV29-1; DNA: TGCAGCGTTGATGCCAGCTACAGAGGGGAAGCTTTCTTT; CDR3: CSVDASYRGEAFF
J: TRBJ1-3; D: NA; size: NA; V: TRBV11-2; DNA: TGTGCCAGCAGCTTAAATCCGGTAGAATACTCTGGAAACACCATATATTTT; CDR3: CASSLNPVEYSGNTIYF
J: TRBJ1-1; D: TRBD1; size: few; V: TRBV19; DNA: TGTGCCAGTTCCCAGAAAGGGGGCTATGGAGCTTTCTTT; CDR3: CASSQKGGYGAFF
J: TRBJ2-1; D: TRBD2; size: NA; V: TRBV4-3; DNA: TGCGCCAGCAGCCAATCTCTAGCGGGGGGAACCTACAATGAGCAGTTCTTC; CDR3: CASSQSLAGGTYNEQFF
J: TRBJ2-6; D: NA; size: few; V: TRBV19; DNA: TGTGCCAGTAGTATAGTAAAGGGGACTGGGGCCAACGTCCTGACTTTC; CDR3: CASSIVKGTGANVLTF
J: TRBJ1-2; D: NA; size: once; V: TRBV11-1; DNA: TGTGCCAGCAGCTTAGCGGGCCACTATGGCTACACCTTC; CDR3: CASSLAGHYGYTF
J: TRBJ2-7; D: TRBD1; size: NA; V: TRBV11-2; DNA: TGTGCCAGCAGCTACGGGACAGATTACGAGCAGTACTTC; CDR3: CASSYGTDYEQYF
J: TRBJ2-5; D: NA; size: few; V: TRBV6-1; DNA: TGTGCCAGCAGTTCCGGGGGGCACCAAGAGACCCAGTACTTC; CDR3: CASSSGGHQETQYF
J: TRBJ2-3; D: NA; size: NA; V: TRBV12-2; DNA: TGTGCAAGTCGCCCTAGCGAGGCTCCTAGCACAGATACGCAGTATTTT; CDR3: CASRPSEAPSTDTQYF
J: TRBJ2-7; D: TRBD2; size: NA; V: TRBV7-9; DNA: TGTGCCAGCAGCTTCTCTAGCGGGGGGACCCCCTACGAGCAGTACTTC; CDR3: CASSFSSGGTPYEQYF
J: TRBJ1-5; D: TRBD1; size: NA; V: TRBV27; DNA: TGTGCCAGCAGTTGGACAGGGGGCTTCCGTAATCAGCCCCAGCATTTT; CDR3: CASSWTGGFRNQPQHF
J: TRBJ1-2; D: NA; size: once; V: TRBV27; DNA: TGTGCCAGCAGTCGTGGGGGCAGGACCTATGGCTACACCTTC; CDR3: CASSRGGRTYGYTF
J: TRBJ1-1; D: NA; size: NA; V: TRBV18; DNA: TGTGCCAGCTCACGTCAGGGGAACACTGAAGCTTTCTTT; CDR3: CASSRQGNTEAFF
J: TRBJ1-5; D: NA; size: NA; V: TRBV7-9; DNA: TGTGCCAGCAGCTCGGGAACAGGCAATCAGCCCCAGCATTTT; CDR3: CASSSGTGNQPQHF
J: TRBJ1-1; D: TRBD1; size: NA; V: TRBV7-9; DNA: TGTGCCAGCAGCTCAACCTCGGGACAGGGGTATGAAGCTTTCTTT; CDR3: CASSSTSGQGYEAFF
J: TRBJ2-2; D: TRBD2; size: few; V: TRBV2; DNA: TGTGCCAGCAGTGCCCAAGCGGGGGGGCCGGGGACCGGGGAGCTGTTTTTT; CDR3: CASSAQAGGPGTGELFF
J: TRBJ2-3; D: TRBD2; size: NA; V: TRBV7-9; DNA: TGTGCCAGCAGCTTAGCGAGTGGGACTAGCCGGAATACGCAGTATTTT; CDR3: CASSLASGTSRNTQYF
J: TRBJ2-7; D: NA; size: NA; V: TRBV7-9; DNA: TGTTCCAGCAGCCAGGGACATCTCGAGCAGTACTTC; CDR3: CSSSQGHLEQYF
J: TRBJ2-7; D: NA; size: NA; V: TRBV27; DNA: TGTGCCAGCAGTTTAGCCAGCGAGCAGTACTTC; CDR3: CASSLASEQYF
J: TRBJ1-6; D: NA; size: NA; V: TRBV19; DNA: TGTGCCAGTAGTACAGAGAGGGTTCTGGGTTCACCCCTCCACTTT; CDR3: CASSTERVLGSPLHF
J: TRBJ1-4; D: NA; size: NA; V: TRBV9; DNA: TGTGCCAGTAACCTGGGGGCTGCAACTAATGAAAAACTGTTTTTT; CDR3: CASNLGAATNEKLFF
J: TRBJ1-1; D: NA; size: few; V: TRBV2; DNA: TGTGCCAGCAGTGGAGGGTATAGGAACACTGAAGCTTTCTTT; CDR3: CASSGGYRNTEAFF
J: TRBJ1-2; D: NA; size: NA; V: TRBV29-1; DNA: TGCAGCGCCCTTGACAGGACCTCAGAGTATGGCTACACCTTC; CDR3: CSALDRTSEYGYTF
J: TRBJ2-7; D: TRBD2; size: NA; V: TRBV13; DNA: TGTGCCAGCAGCTTCGGGCGGGGGGGCTACGAGCAGTACTTC; CDR3: CASSFGRGGYEQYF
J: TRBJ1-1; D: NA; size: few; V: TRBV29-1; DNA: TGCAGCGTTGCCGGGGGGGCTTTGAACACTGAAGCTTTCTTT; CDR3: CSVAGGALNTEAFF
J: TRBJ1-5; D: NA; size: once; V: TRBV19; DNA: TGTGCCAGTACCGGCCGGACACCCAATCAGCCCCAGCATTTT; CDR3: CASTGRTPNQPQHF
J: TRBJ1-6; D: NA; size: many; V: TRBV5-1; DNA: TGCGCCAGCAGCTTGGGGCAGGGAAACCTACTCCCCCTCCACTTT; CDR3: CASSLGQGNLLPLHF
J: TRBJ1-1; D: TRBD1; size: NA; V: TRBV6-5; DNA: TGTGCCAGCAGTTACGACAGGGCTGACACTGAAGCTTTCTTT; CDR3: CASSYDRADTEAFF
J: TRBJ2-7; D: TRBD1; size: NA; V: TRBV6-5; DNA: TGTGCCAGTTCCGGGACAGGGGCTGCCTACGAGCAGTACTTC; CDR3: CASSGTGAAYEQYF
J: TRBJ1-5; D: NA; size: NA; V: TRBV7-2; DNA: TGTGCCAGCAGCTTAAGGGCCCAAGGCATCGGAGGACCCCAGCATTTT; CDR3: CASSLRAQGIGGPQHF
J: TRBJ2-7; D: NA; size: NA; V: TRBV15; DNA: TGTGCCACCAGCAGAGAGGGTTGGGCCGAGCAGTACTTC; CDR3: CATSREGWAEQYF